This record concerns one T cell receptor beta chain sequence. Its antigen is unknown. The entry originates in a study of Ad26.COV2.S vaccination and SARS-CoV-2 variants. Sequenced by immunoSEQ multiplex PCR; TCRdb stores in-frame clones only, minus some. The table includes 300,000 to 450,000 clones, around 90% detected once. Findings of the study overall: Placebo recipients showed lower spike-specific TCR breadth than vaccinees. Possible underestimation of total T cell responses by the TCR breadth and depth analyses was noted.

The CDR3 is 20 amino acids. Per the germline V gene, CDR1 is SGDLS and CDR2 is YYNGEE. The ends lost 0 bases at V and 0 bases at J; junction bases unmatched: 14. This receptor was identified in a human donor who had recovered from COVID-19. This rearrangement joins TRBV9 to TRBJ2-1, with 8 bases fitting TRBD1. Sequences were derived from peripheral blood, sampled after recovery from COVID-19. The CDR3 DNA is TGTGCCAGCAGCGTAGTTCAGGACAGGGCGTACCTTAGCTCCTACAATGAGCAGTTCTTC. Its protein product is CASSVVQDRAYLSSYNEQFF.